The source of this T cell receptor (beta chain) is a study of cytomegalovirus exposure and HLA in healthy donors. At sampling all donors were nominally healthy, likely with unrecorded immune exposures. The PCR employed 60 Vbeta primers together with 13 Jbeta primers. Here immunoSEQ multiplex PCR was the method, and the copy in TCRdb shows in-frame clones only, minus some. The data contain 150,000 to 200,000 clones, roughly four fifths of them singletons. Study conclusions and caveats: Per published accounts, TCR beta sequences correctly predicted the HLA-A and HLA-B alleles of most subjects.

Details on this clone: What it binds is unknown.

From germline, CDR1 is LNHDA and CDR2 SQIVND (reference sequence). This CDR3 has 14 residues. V lost 3 bases to trimming and J lost 6 bases, with 14 bases between them. The receptor was derived from a woman between 18 and 29 years old in good health and CMV-seronegative. The chain employs TRBV19 and TRBJ1-1, with D possibly TRBD1 on 5 matching bases. The source material was PBMCs. CDR3 sequence (DNA): TGTGCCAGTAGTATGATCCAGGGATCGGCTGAAGCTTTCTTT. It codes for CASSMIQGSAEAFF.